The 17 T cell receptor beta chains below were found in one sample sequenced in a study of blood T cell repertoires in COVID-19. Sequencing was performed with immunoSEQ multiplex PCR; in TCRdb, only in-frame clones are kept and a portion is missing. The sample lists about 310,000 clones, over 75% occurring once. The sequenced material came from PBMCs or T cells enriched from blood (not recorded which). Every receptor here comes from a middle-aged woman who had recovered from COVID-19.

This rearrangement joins TRBV7-2 to TRBJ2-7, with a possible D match to TRBD2 (6 bases). V dropped 6 bases and J dropped 3 bases, with 15 bases sitting between them. The CDR3 contains 14 residues. Per germline, CDR1 SGHTA and CDR2 FQGNSA. CDR3 sequence (DNA): TGTGCCAGCAGTGATCCCCGGGGGATCTACGAGCAGTACTTC. This sequence encodes CASSDPRGIYEQYF.

CDR3 sequence reads: CASSLLIGTSGREDTQYF. CDR3 DNA sequence: TGTGCCAGCAGCTTATTAATCGGGACTAGCGGGAGAGAAGATACGCAGTATTTT. The chain employs TRBV7-2 and TRBJ2-3; TRBD2 matches at 14 bases. The CDR3 spans 18 residues. V was clipped by 2 bases and J by 5 bases; unmatched bases: 9. Germline V CDR1 and CDR2: SGHTA, FQGNSA.

V usage is TRBV28 and J usage is TRBJ2-5, with unresolved D. Trimming took off 4 bases at V and 2 bases at J, with 5 bases between the two ends. Germline CDR1 reads MDHEN; CDR2 reads SYDVKM. CDR3 length equals 12 residues. The chain's CDR3 is CASSYPQETQYF. The CDR3 nucleotides are TGTGCCAGCAGTTATCCGCAAGAGACCCAGTACTTC.

The chain uses TRBV30 and TRBJ1-1, with 7 bases matching TRBD1. This CDR3 has 13 amino acids. Trimming cost V 6 bases and J 2 bases; bases outside gene matches: 6. Germline V gene sequence: CDR1 GTSNPN, CDR2 SVGIG (reference sequence). Written as DNA, the CDR3 is TGTGCCTGCGGGACAGATTTTAACACTGAAGCTTTCTTT. This translates into CACGTDFNTEAFF.

The chain is built from TRBV5-1 and TRBJ2-7; tentative D call: TRBD1 (5 bases). Trimming removed 2 bases at V and 1 base at J, with 10 bases between. Looked up from germline, CDR1 is SGHRS and CDR2 is YFSETQ. This CDR3 is built from 14 residues. This CDR3 reads CASSFNQGSYEQYF. The CDR3 DNA follows: TGCGCCAGCAGCTTCAATCAGGGTTCCTACGAGCAGTACTTC.

V usage is TRBV11-3 and J usage is TRBJ2-1, with 7 bases fitting TRBD2. Trimming cost V 1 base and J 8 bases; bases outside gene matches: 8. From germline, CDR1 is SGHNT and CDR2 YENEEA. CDR3 length equals 15 residues. CDR3 bases: TGTGCCAGCAGCTTAGTTAGCGGGCCGGGCGATGAGCAGTTCTTC. This codes for CASSLVSGPGDEQFF.

This chain links TRBV30 with TRBJ2-7; D possibly corresponds to TRBD2 (6 bases). This CDR3 contains 13 residues. Trimming took 2 bases from V and 1 from J, leaving 9 bases between them. CDR1 is GTSNPN, CDR2 SVGIG, per germline (reference sequence). The CDR3 DNA follows: TGTGCCTGGAGTTTCGGGAGATCCTACGAGCAGTACTTC. Protein sequence: CAWSFGRSYEQYF.

This rearrangement joins TRBV28 to TRBJ2-3; possible D gene TRBD2, 6 bases. V was clipped by 6 bases and J by 0 bases, with 13 bases between them. Germline V gene sequence: CDR1 MDHEN, CDR2 SYDVKM. The CDR3 is made up of 15 amino acids. Here the CDR3 reads CASRSGGTSTDTQYF. DNA for the CDR3: TGTGCCAGCAGGTCCGGGGGAACTAGCACAGATACGCAGTATTTT.

The CDR3 nucleotides read TGTGCCAGCAGCGGACTAGCGGGAGTGGGTGAGCAGTTCTTC. Translation gives CASSGLAGVGEQFF. This chain connects TRBV2 to TRBJ2-1; 13 bases align to TRBD2. In germline, CDR1 is SNHLY, CDR2 FYNNEI. V shed 6 bases and J 9 bases; nucleotides not matched to a gene: 5. The CDR3 spans 14 residues.

The CDR3 DNA sequence: TGTGCCAGCAGCTTGTTTCAGAACACTGAAGCTTTCTTT. Translated: CASSLFQNTEAFF. The V call is TRBV7-9, the J call TRBJ1-1; D unresolved. The CDR3 spans 13 residues. The germline CDR1 and CDR2 sequences are SEHNR and FQNEAQ (reference sequence). Trimming took off 3 bases at V and 1 base at J, with 6 bases between the two ends.

The chain uses TRBV27 and TRBJ1-4; TRBD1 matches at 7 bases. The germline V gene has CDR1 MNHEY and CDR2 SMNVEV (reference sequence). The CDR3 covers 13 residues. The trim removed 6 bases at V and 5 bases at J, leaving 3 bases unmatched. CDR3 region: CASSTGVNEKLFF. The CDR3 DNA sequence: TGTGCCAGCAGCACAGGGGTAAATGAAAAACTGTTTTTT.

The rearrangement joins TRBV10-3 to TRBJ2-7; tentative D call: TRBD1 (5 bases). Germline V gene data show CDR1 as ENHRY and CDR2 as SYGVKD. This CDR3 contains 15 residues. Trimming took off 6 bases at V and 0 bases at J, with 15 bases between the two ends. CDR3: CAISDPDKVSYEQYF. The CDR3 nucleotides are TGTGCCATCAGCGACCCGGACAAGGTCTCCTACGAGCAGTACTTC.

The DNA of the CDR3 is TGTGCCAGCAGCGTAGGACGGGGGGGCCTGGGGACAGATACGCAGTATTTT. Translated, it gives CASSVGRGGLGTDTQYF. The rearrangement joins TRBV9 to TRBJ2-3, with 8 bases aligning to TRBD2. The CDR3 is made up of 17 amino acids. With V trimmed by 0 bases and J by 3 bases, 9 bases remained unmatched. The germline CDR1 and CDR2 sequences are SGDLS and YYNGEE.

The V and J genes are TRBV5-1 and TRBJ1-1, with D possibly TRBD1 on 5 matching bases. The CDR3 length is 14 residues. Trimming took 0 bases from V and 5 from J, leaving 11 bases between them. The germline V gene encodes CDR1 SGHRS and CDR2 YFSETQ. CDR3 residues: CASSLVVKGTEAFF. The CDR3 nucleotides read TGCGCCAGCAGCTTGGTAGTGAAGGGGACTGAAGCTTTCTTT.

The V call is TRBV2, the J call TRBJ2-5, with D unclear. Germline lookup yields CDR1 SNHLY and CDR2 FYNNEI. The CDR3 has 13 residues. V shed 0 bases and J shed 8 bases, with 10 bases lying between them. The CDR3 sequence: CASSEARSDTQYF. For the CDR3, the DNA is TGTGCCAGCAGTGAAGCGCGGTCTGACACCCAGTACTTC.

The J gene is TRBJ1-4, the V gene TRBV4-2; a weak D match, TRBD1 (6 bases). Between the trimmed V and J ends, which lost 0 bases and 4 bases, there was a span of 18 bases. From germline, CDR1 is LGHNA and CDR2 YNFKEQ. The CDR3 contains 18 residues. The CDR3 bases are TGTGCCAGCAGCCAAGATATTCGGGACATGAGACTTAATGAAAAACTGTTTTTT. Protein sequence: CASSQDIRDMRLNEKLFF.

V and J are TRBV2 and TRBJ2-7, with 7 bases identical to TRBD1. Germline CDR1 SNHLY, CDR2 FYNNEI. The CDR3 has 13 amino acids. The V segment lost 7 bases and the J segment 6 bases; nucleotides outside the gene matches: 9. In nucleotides, the CDR3 is TGTGCCAGCAACCGGGACAGTGAGACCGAGCAGTACTTC. This gives the protein CASNRDSETEQYF.